The 2 T cell receptor beta chains in this list originate from one sample, sequenced in a study of human T cells and chemical hapten exposure. Time point indicated: patch test 3, about 24 weeks after DPC sensitization. This sample's treatment: therapeutic diphenylcyclopropenone sensitization with weekly scalp DPC. Each CDR3 protein is one row after TCRdb ran MiXCR on the RACE reads. The profile shows roughly 90,000 distinct CDR3 sequences, around 9.9% of them singletons. Sequencing used whole blood, obtained in connection with sensitization to the hapten diphenylcyclopropenone (DPC). The source of these receptors is a young woman with alopecia areata. Some clones in this sample may be carry-over from other donors' samples.

This clonotype was recorded many times. V and J are TRBV5-1 and TRBJ1-1, with D possibly TRBD1 on 5 matching bases. Per germline, CDR1 SGHRS and CDR2 YFSETQ. This CDR3 region has 13 residues. V gave up 3 bases and J gave up 8 bases, with 14 bases separating them. The CDR3 DNA follows: TGCGCCAGCAGCTATTCGGGACCAACGGAAGCTTTCTTT. It codes for CASSYSGPTEAFF.

This sequence joins TRBV28 and TRBJ2-7; D unresolved. From germline, CDR1 is MDHEN and CDR2 SYDVKM. The CDR3 contains 14 residues. V shed 3 bases and J shed 0 bases, with 9 bases lying between them. The CDR3 sequence: CASSLFGSSYEQYV. Written as DNA, the CDR3 is TGTGCCAGCAGTTTGTTTGGCAGCTCCTACGAGCAGTACGTC.